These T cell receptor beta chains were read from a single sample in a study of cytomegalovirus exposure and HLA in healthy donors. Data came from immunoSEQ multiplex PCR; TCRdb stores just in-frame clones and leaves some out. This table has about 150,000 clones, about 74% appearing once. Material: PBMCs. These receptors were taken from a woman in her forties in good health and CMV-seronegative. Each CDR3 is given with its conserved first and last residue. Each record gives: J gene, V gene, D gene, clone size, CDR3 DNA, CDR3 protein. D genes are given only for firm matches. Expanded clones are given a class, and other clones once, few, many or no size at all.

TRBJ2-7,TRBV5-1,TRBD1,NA,TGCGCCAGCAGCTTGGGGGGGACAGAGACCTACGAGCAGTACTTC,CASSLGGTETYEQYF
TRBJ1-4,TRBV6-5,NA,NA,TGTGCCAGCAGCCAGACCGGGGGGAATGAAAAACTGTTTTTT,CASSQTGGNEKLFF
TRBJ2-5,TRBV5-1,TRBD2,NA,TGCGCCAGCAGCCCTATTAGCGGGAGGAAAGAGACCCAGTACTTC,CASSPISGRKETQYF
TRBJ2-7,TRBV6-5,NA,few,TGTGCCAGCAGTTACGGCGGGGGCAGCTACGAGCAGTACTTC,CASSYGGGSYEQYF
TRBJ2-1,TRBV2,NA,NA,TGTGCCAGTACAGAGAGAAGCTCCTACAATGAGCAGTTCTTC,CASTERSSYNEQFF
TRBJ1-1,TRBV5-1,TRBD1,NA,TGCGCCAGCAGCGCCCTGCCTGGGACAGGGCGTTTGACTTTCTTT,CASSALPGTGRLTFF
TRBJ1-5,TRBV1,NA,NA,TGCACCAGCAGCCAAAACAGCCAGAATAATCAGCCCCAGCATTTT,CTSSQNSQNNQPQHF
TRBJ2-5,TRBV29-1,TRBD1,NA,TGCAGCGTGGGGACAGTAGAAGAGACCCAGTACTTC,CSVGTVEETQYF
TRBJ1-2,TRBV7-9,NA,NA,TGTGCCAGCAGCTCCCTCCTCCCTGGCTACACCTTC,CASSSLLPGYTF
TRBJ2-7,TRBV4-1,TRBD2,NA,TGCGCCAGCAGCCCCAGCACTAGCGGGGCGGACGAGCAGTACTTC,CASSPSTSGADEQYF
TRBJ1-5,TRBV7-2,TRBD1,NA,TGTGCCAGCAAGGACAGGGGAAAAGGGGGCAATCAGCCCCAGCATTTT,CASKDRGKGGNQPQHF
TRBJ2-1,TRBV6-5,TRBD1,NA,TGTGCCACAAAAGGGGGGACAGGGGTCTACAATGAGCAGTTCTTC,CATKGGTGVYNEQFF
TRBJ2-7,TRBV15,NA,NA,TGTGCCACCAGCAGAGATTTGGCATTATCTGCAACCTACGAGCAGTACTTC,CATSRDLALSATYEQYF
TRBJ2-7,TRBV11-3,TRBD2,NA,TGTGCCAGCAGGTCGTTAGCGGGAGGAGTCAACGAGCAGTACTTC,CASRSLAGGVNEQYF
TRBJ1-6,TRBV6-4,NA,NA,TGTGCCAGCAGCAACCGAGTCTGGTCACCCCTCCACTTT,CASSNRVWSPLHF
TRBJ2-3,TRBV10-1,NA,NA,TGCGCCAGCAGTGAATCTAGGGATACGCAGTATTTT,CASSESRDTQYF
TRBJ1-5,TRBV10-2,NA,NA,TGCGCCAGCAGTGTCGACAGGTGGGATAGGCCCCAGCATTTT,CASSVDRWDRPQHF
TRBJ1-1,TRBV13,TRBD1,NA,TGTGCCAGCAGCTTCCGGACAGGGAGCACTGAAGCTTTCTTT,CASSFRTGSTEAFF
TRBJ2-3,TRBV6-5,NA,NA,TGTGCCAGCAGTTACTTCTCAAACAGGGTCTCAGATACGCAGTATTTT,CASSYFSNRVSDTQYF
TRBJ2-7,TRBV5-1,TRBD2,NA,TGCGCCAGCAGCCGACTAGCGGGAGGTCTTAGGGACGAGCAGTACTTC,CASSRLAGGLRDEQYF
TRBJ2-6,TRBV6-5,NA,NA,TGTGCCAGCAGTTACTCCCGGGCTGGGGCCAACGTCCTGACTTTC,CASSYSRAGANVLTF
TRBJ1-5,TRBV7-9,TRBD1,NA,TGTGCCAGCAGCCCTACAGGGGGGAGCAATCAGCCCCAGCATTTT,CASSPTGGSNQPQHF
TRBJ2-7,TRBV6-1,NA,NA,TGTGCCAGCACAGCGACCTACGAGCAGTACTTC,CASTATYEQYF
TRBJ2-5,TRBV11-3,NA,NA,TGTGCCAGCAGGTCAGGAGGCGCCGGTCAGACCCAGTACTTC,CASRSGGAGQTQYF
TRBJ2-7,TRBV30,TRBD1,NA,TGTGCCTGGGGGACAGCTTACGAGCAGTACTTC,CAWGTAYEQYF
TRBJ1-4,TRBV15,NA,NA,TGTGCCACCAGCAGAGCCACAGGGAATGAAAAACTGTTTTTT,CATSRATGNEKLFF
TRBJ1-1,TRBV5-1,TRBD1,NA,TGCGCCAGCAGCTCGCTAACAGGGGGGCGCACTGAAGCTTTCTTT,CASSSLTGGRTEAFF
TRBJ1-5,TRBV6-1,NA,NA,TGTGCCAGCAGTGAAGGTGGGGCAGGAGGGGATCAGCCCCAGCATTTT,CASSEGGAGGDQPQHF
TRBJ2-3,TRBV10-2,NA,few,TGCGCCAGCAGTGTAGCCCTAGATACGCAGTATTTT,CASSVALDTQYF
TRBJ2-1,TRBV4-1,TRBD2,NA,TGCGCCAGCAGCCAAGGACTAGCGGGAGTTGGGGAGCAGTTCTTC,CASSQGLAGVGEQFF
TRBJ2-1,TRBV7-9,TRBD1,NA,TGTGCCAGCAGCTCCTCGGACAGGGTAGGCAATGAGCAGTTCTTC,CASSSSDRVGNEQFF
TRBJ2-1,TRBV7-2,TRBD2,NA,TGTGCCAGCAGCTCGCCCGGGCTAGCGGGTTACAATGAGCAGTTCTTC,CASSSPGLAGYNEQFF
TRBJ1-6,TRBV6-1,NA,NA,TGTGCCAGTCGGGGATCGGATTCACCCCTCCACTTT,CASRGSDSPLHF
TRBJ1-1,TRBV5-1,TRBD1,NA,TGCGCCAGCAGCTTGCTAGCAGACAGGGGCTGGGCTGAAGCTTTCTTT,CASSLLADRGWAEAFF
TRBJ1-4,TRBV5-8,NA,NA,TGTGCCAGCAGGGACAGAAGCGGCTCTAATGAAAAACTGTTTTTT,CASRDRSGSNEKLFF
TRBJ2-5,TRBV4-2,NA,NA,TGTGCCAGCAGCCCGGGTCAGGGTATCCTGGAGACCCAGTACTTC,CASSPGQGILETQYF
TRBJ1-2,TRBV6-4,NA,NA,TGTGCCAGCAGCTTAGCTGGCTACACCTTC,CASSLAGYTF
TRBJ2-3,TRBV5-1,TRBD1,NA,TGCGCCAGCAGCTTGGGGACAGGGGCTGATACGCAGTATTTT,CASSLGTGADTQYF
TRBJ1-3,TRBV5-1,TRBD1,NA,TGCGCCAGCAGCTTGGGACAGGGGGCTGGAAACACCATATATTTT,CASSLGQGAGNTIYF
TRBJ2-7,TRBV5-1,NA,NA,TGCGCCAGCAGCTTGGTACGGGCGGGTAGCAACGAGCAGTACTTC,CASSLVRAGSNEQYF